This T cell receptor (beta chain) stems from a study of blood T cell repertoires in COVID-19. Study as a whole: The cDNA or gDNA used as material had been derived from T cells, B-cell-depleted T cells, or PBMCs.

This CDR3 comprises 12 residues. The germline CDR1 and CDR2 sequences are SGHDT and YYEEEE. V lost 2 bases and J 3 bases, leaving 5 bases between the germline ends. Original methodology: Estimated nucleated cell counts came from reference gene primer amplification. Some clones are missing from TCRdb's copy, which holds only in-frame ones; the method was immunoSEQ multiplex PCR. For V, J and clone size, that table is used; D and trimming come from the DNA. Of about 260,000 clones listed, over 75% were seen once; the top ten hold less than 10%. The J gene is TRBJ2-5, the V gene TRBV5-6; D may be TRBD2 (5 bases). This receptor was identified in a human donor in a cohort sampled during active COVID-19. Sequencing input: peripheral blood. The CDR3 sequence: CASSFGEETQYF. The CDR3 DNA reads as TGTGCCAGCAGCTTCGGGGAAGAGACCCAGTACTTC.